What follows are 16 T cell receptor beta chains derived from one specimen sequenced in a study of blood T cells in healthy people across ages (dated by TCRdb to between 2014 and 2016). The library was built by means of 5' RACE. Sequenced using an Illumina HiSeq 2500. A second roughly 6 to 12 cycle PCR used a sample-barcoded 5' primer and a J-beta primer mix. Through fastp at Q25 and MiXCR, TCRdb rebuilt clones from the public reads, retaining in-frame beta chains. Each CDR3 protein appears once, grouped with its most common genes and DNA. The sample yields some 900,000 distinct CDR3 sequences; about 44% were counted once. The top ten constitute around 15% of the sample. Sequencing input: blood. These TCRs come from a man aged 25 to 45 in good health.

The CDR3 region has the DNA TGTGCCAGCAGTCAACTAGCGGGGGCAGAGACCCAGTACTTC. Protein: CASSQLAGAETQYF. The chain is built from TRBV12-3 or TRBV12-4 and TRBJ2-5, with TRBD2 matching 11 bases. The CDR3 has 14 residues. J lost 4 bases, V lost 5 bases, and 3 bases had no gene match.

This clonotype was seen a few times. The CDR3 DNA sequence: TGTGCCATCAGTGGACAGGGTGATGGCTACACCTTC. Translation gives CAISGQGDGYTF. J is TRBJ1-2 and V is TRBV10-3, with 7 positions matching TRBD1. CDR1 ENHRY and CDR2 SYGVKD come from the germline V gene. The CDR3 covers 12 residues. After removal of 4 bases from V and 6 bases from J, the junction contained 2 bases not matched to a gene.

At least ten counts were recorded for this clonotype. CDR3 protein: CASSQDLPSGGNTQYF. The DNA for the CDR3 is TGTGCCAGCAGCCAAGATCTGCCTAGCGGGGGTAATACGCAGTATTTT. The chain employs TRBV4-2 and TRBJ2-3, with 10 bases lining up with TRBD2. This CDR3 has 16 amino acids. V gave up 0 bases and J gave up 7 bases; unmatched junction bases: 7. Germline CDR1 and CDR2: LGHNA and YNFKEQ.

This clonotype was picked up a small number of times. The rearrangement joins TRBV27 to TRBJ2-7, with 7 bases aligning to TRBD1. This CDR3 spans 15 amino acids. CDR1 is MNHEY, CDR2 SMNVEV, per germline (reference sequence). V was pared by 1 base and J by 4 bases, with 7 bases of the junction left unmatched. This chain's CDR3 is CASSLFTGESYEQYF. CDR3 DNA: TGTGCCAGCAGTTTATTCACAGGGGAATCTTACGAGCAGTACTTC.

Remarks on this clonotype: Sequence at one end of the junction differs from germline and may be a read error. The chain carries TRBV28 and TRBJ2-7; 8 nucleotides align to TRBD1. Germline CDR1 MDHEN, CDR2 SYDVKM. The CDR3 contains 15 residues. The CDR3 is CASGPLTTGAYGQYF. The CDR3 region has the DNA TGTGCCAGCGGCCCCCTTACGACAGGGGCCTACGGGCAGTACTTC.

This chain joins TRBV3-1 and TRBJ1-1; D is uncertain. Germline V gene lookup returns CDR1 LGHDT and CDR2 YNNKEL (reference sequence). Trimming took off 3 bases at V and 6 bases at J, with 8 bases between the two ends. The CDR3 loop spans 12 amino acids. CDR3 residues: CASSHWGSEAFF. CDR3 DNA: TGTGCCAGCAGCCATTGGGGATCTGAAGCTTTCTTT.

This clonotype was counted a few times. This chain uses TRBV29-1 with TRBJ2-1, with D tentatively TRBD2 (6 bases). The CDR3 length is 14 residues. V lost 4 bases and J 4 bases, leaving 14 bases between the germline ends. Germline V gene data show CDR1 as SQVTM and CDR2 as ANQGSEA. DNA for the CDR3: TGCAGCGTTGTCCGGGAGCCTAGATACAATGAGCAGTTCTTC. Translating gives CSVVREPRYNEQFF.

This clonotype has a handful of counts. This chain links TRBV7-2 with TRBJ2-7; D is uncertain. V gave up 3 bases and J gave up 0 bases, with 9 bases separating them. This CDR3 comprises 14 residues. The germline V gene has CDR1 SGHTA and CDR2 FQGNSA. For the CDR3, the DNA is TGTGCCAGCAGCTTCACCCACCTCTCCTACGAGCAGTACTTC. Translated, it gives CASSFTHLSYEQYF.

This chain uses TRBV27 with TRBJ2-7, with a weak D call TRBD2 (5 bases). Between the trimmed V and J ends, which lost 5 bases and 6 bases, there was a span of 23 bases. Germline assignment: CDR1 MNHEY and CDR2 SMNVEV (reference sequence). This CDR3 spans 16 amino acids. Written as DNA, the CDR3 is TGTGCCAGCAGTCCCCTCCGGACTTCTCCGGGCGGCGAGCAGTACTTC. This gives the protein CASSPLRTSPGGEQYF.

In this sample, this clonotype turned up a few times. The CDR3 loop is CASSLEMASSTDTQYF. The CDR3 nucleotides read TGTGCCAGCAGCTTAGAGATGGCTAGCAGCACAGATACGCAGTATTTT. V gene TRBV7-9 combines with J gene TRBJ2-3; D is perhaps TRBD2 (5 bases). Trimming stripped 1 base from V and 0 bases from J, with 11 bases between. The CDR3 has 16 amino acids. Germline lookup yields CDR1 SEHNR and CDR2 FQNEAQ (reference sequence).

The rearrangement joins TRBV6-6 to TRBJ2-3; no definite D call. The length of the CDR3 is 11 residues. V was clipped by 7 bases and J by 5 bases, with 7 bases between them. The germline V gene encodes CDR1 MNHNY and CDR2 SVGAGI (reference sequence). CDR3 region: CASKVEDTQYF. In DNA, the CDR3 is TGTGCCAGCAAGGTCGAAGATACGCAGTATTTT.

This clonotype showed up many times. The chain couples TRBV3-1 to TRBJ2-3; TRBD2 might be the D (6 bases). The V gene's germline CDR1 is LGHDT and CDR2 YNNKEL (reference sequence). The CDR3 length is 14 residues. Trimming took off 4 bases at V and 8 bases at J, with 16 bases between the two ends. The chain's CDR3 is CASSPGTPSATQYF. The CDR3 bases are TGTGCCAGCAGCCCCGGGACTCCAAGCGCTACGCAGTATTTT.

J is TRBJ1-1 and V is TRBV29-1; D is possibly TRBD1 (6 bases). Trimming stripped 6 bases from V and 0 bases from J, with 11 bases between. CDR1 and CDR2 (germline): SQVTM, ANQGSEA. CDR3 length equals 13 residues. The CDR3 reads CSVEGGMNTEAFF. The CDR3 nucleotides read TGCAGCGTAGAGGGGGGTATGAACACTGAAGCTTTCTTT.

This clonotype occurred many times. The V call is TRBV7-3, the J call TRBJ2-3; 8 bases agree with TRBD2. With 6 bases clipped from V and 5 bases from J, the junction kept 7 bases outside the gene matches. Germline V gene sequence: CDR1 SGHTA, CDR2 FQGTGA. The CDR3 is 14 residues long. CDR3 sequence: CASSPGGAEDTQYF. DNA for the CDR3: TGTGCCAGCAGTCCGGGGGGGGCGGAAGATACGCAGTATTTT.

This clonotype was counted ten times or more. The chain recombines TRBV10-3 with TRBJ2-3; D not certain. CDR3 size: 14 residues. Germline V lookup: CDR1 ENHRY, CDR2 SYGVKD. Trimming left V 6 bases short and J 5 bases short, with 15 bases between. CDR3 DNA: TGTGCCATCAGCGGACCATCCTCGATAGATACGCAGTATTTT. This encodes CAISGPSSIDTQYF.

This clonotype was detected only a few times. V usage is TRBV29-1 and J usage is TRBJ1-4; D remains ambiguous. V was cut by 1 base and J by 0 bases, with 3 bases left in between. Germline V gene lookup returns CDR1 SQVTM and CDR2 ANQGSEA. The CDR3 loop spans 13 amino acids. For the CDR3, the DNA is TGCAGCGTTGAAGGGTCAACTAATGAAAAACTGTTTTTT. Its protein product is CSVEGSTNEKLFF.